This T cell receptor (beta chain) was sequenced for a study of cytomegalovirus exposure and HLA in healthy donors. Study results and limitations: With further analysis later on, most CMV-associated TCR beta chains appeared HLA-restricted. The study designated 150 to 200 TCR beta chains cytomegalovirus-associated. Donors were assumed by presence/absence analyses to have roughly uniform sequencing depth.

The PCR used 60 Vbeta and 13 Jbeta primers. Profiling relied on immunoSEQ multiplex PCR, and the TCRdb table lists in-frame clones only, not all of them. The table gives over 100,000 clones; the top ten clones make up roughly 1.7% of it. Details on this clone: As yet, its antigen is unknown.

V shed 5 bases and J 3 bases; nucleotides not matched to a gene: 10. There are 16 residues in the CDR3. CDR1 and CDR2 from the germline V gene are SGHNT and YYREEE (reference sequence). Nominally healthy donors provided the samples, though records likely missed some immune exposures. This clonotype was sampled from a man between 18 and 35 years old in good health and CMV-seronegative. The rearrangement links TRBV5-4 to TRBJ2-3; 9 bases line up with TRBD2. The material sequenced was PBMCs. The CDR3 DNA follows: TGTGCCAGCAGGCCCGCAAGGACTAGCGCTACAGATACGCAGTATTTT. It specifies CASRPARTSATDTQYF. The full variable domain, rest sourced from reference TRBV5-4 and TRBJ2-3, is ETGVTQSPTHLIKTRGQQVTLRCSSQSGHNTVSWYQQALGQGPQFIFQYYREEENGRGNFPPRFSGLQFPNYSSELNVNALELDDSALYLCASRPARTSATDTQYFGPGTRLTVL.